This TCR beta chain derives from a study of CD8 T cells in Susac syndrome. V dropped 5 bases and J dropped 4 bases, with 24 bases sitting between them. Germline assignment: CDR1 LNHDA and CDR2 SQIVND (reference sequence). The CDR3 has 17 amino acids. Sequencing of TCR beta, carried out with a high-throughput approach, was applied to CD8+ and CD4+ T cells from the blood. cDNA came from about 0.5 to 1 ug RNA primed by random hexamers. TCRdb recomputed calls from the immunoSEQ multiplex PCR reads with MiXCR, one row per CDR3 protein. The table shows roughly 180,000 distinct CDR3 sequences, with about 93% occurring only once.

This sequence was found in a human donor in good health. V is TRBV19 and J is TRBJ2-7, with a possible D match to TRBD2 (6 bases). Sequenced sample: CD4+ T cells from PBMCs. This CDR3 is CASSPIRESWGRYEQYF. The CDR3 DNA sequence: TGTGCCAGTAGTCCTATCCGGGAGTCGTGGGGTAGGTACGAGCAGTACTTC.